One and the same sample provided the 24 T cell receptor beta chains below, sequenced in a study of cytomegalovirus exposure and HLA in healthy donors. PCR used 60 Vbeta primers and 13 Jbeta primers. Generated by immunoSEQ multiplex PCR, the TCRdb table keeps only in-frame clones and is missing some. Of approximately 110,000 clones in the sample, 76% were seen once. The sequencing input was PBMCs. These receptors came from a man aged 35 to 55 in good health and CMV-seropositive.

The chain is built from TRBV7-2 and TRBJ2-7, with D possibly matching TRBD2 (5 bases). The germline gives CDR1 SGHTA, CDR2 FQGNSA. V was shortened by 2 bases and J by 1 base, with 9 bases between the two germline ends. The CDR3 covers 14 residues. CDR3 residues: CASSLMRTSYEQYF. The CDR3 region has the DNA TGTGCCAGCAGCTTAATGCGGACTTCCTACGAGCAGTACTTC. Full variable domain (rest looked up from reference TRBV7-2 and TRBJ2-7): GAGVSQSPSNKVTEKGKDVELRCDPISGHTALYWYRQSLGQGLEFLIYFQGNSAPDKSGLPSDRFSAERTGGSVSTLTIQRTQQEDSAVYLCASSLMRTSYEQYFGPGTRLTVT.

Of note for this clone: A read error may account for a junction end that differs from germline. The chain is built from TRBV7-3 and TRBJ2-2; TRBD1 aligns across 8 bases. The CDR3 has 14 residues. The V gene's germline CDR1 is SGHTA and CDR2 FQGTGA. Here the CDR3 DNA reads TGTGCCAGCAGTTTAACAGGGGGCACCGGGGAGCTGTTTTTT. Protein: CASSLTGGTGELFF.

This clone was detected once. The chain joins TRBV7-8 to TRBJ2-7; D might be TRBD2 (7 bases). V was cut by 5 bases and J by 3 bases, with 17 bases left in between. CDR3 length equals 15 residues. CDR1 and CDR2 from the germline V gene are SGHVS and FQNEAQ. CDR3 coding DNA: TGTGCCAGCAGCACCACTGGGGGGGCTGACTACGAGCAGTACTTC. Its translation is CASSTTGGADYEQYF.

The chain joins TRBV5-6 to TRBJ2-2, with no clear D. Germline-derived CDR1 and CDR2 are SGHDT and YYEEEE. There are 15 residues in the CDR3. Trimming cost V 0 bases and J 4 bases, with 10 bases left between them. The CDR3 here is CASSLVSEFTGELFF. The CDR3 nucleotides are TGTGCCAGCAGCTTGGTATCCGAGTTCACCGGGGAGCTGTTTTTT.

This rearrangement joins TRBV28 to TRBJ2-3, with D perhaps TRBD1 (5 bases). V was shortened by 5 bases and J by 5 bases, with 14 bases between the two germline ends. The germline V gene encodes CDR1 MDHEN and CDR2 SYDVKM. The CDR3 runs to 14 residues. The CDR3: CASSGVGAKDTQYF. CDR3 DNA: TGTGCCAGCAGTGGGGTAGGGGCGAAAGATACGCAGTATTTT.

This sequence joins TRBV28 and TRBJ2-1; D may be TRBD1 (5 bases). The CDR3 loop spans 15 amino acids. V was trimmed by 3 bases and J by 6 bases, leaving 15 bases between them. The V gene's germline CDR1 is MDHEN and CDR2 SYDVKM. The CDR3 loop reads CASSFQGRATNEQFF. CDR3 coding DNA: TGTGCCAGCAGTTTTCAGGGAAGGGCGACCAATGAGCAGTTCTTC.

As concerns this clone: The junction differs from germline at one of its ends, possibly a read error. V and J are TRBV11-3 and TRBJ2-4, with D possibly being TRBD2 (5 bases). Germline V gene data show CDR1 as SGHNT and CDR2 as YENEEA. The CDR3 is 17 amino acids. CDR3 residues: CASSLVGKILAKNSQYF. Here the CDR3 DNA reads TGTGCCAGCAGCCTGGTGGGGAAGATTCTAGCCAAAAACAGTCAGTACTTC.

This clone has only a few counts. V and J are TRBV18 and TRBJ2-5, with 8 nucleotides matching TRBD1. The DNA end favors TRBJ2-7, so the J call may be wrong. Per the germline V gene, CDR1 is KGHSH and CDR2 is LQKENI. The CDR3 is 15 amino acids. CDR3 protein: CASSPPGTGTYEQYF. The CDR3 DNA reads as TGTGCCAGCTCACCACCGGGGACAGGTACCTACGAGCAGTACTTC.

V gene TRBV27 combines with J gene TRBJ2-1, with 9 nucleotides matching TRBD2. Trimming at V came to 6 bases and at J to 6 bases, leaving 9 bases not matched to a gene. Germline assignment: CDR1 MNHEY and CDR2 SMNVEV (reference sequence). This CDR3 is built from 15 residues. The CDR3 region is CASSAIAGALNEQFF. CDR3 bases: TGTGCCAGCAGCGCCATAGCGGGGGCTCTCAATGAGCAGTTCTTC.

The chain recombines TRBV25-1 with TRBJ2-7; 7 bases are a match to TRBD1. CDR3 length: 14 amino acids. Per the germline V gene, CDR1 is MGHDK and CDR2 is SYGVNS. V trimming: 6 bases; J trimming: 0 bases; junction bases outside the gene matches: 5. CDR3 protein: CASRPRGSSYEQYF. The CDR3 nucleotides read TGTGCCAGCAGACCCAGGGGGTCCTCCTACGAGCAGTACTTC.

The chain combines TRBV7-9 with TRBJ2-5, with D possibly TRBD2 on 5 matching bases. The germline gives CDR1 SEHNR, CDR2 FQNEAQ (reference sequence). CDR3 length equals 16 residues. V was shortened by 6 bases and J by 1 base, with 18 bases between the two germline ends. CDR3 sequence reads: CASRSPSAGVQETQYF. The CDR3 DNA sequence: TGTGCCAGCAGGTCTCCCTCCGCGGGTGTCCAAGAGACCCAGTACTTC.

The CDR3, as DNA: TGTGCCAGCAGCTTTAAGGGGGCATTAGAGGAAAAACTGTTTTTT. Protein sequence: CASSFKGALEEKLFF. This chain connects TRBV13 to TRBJ1-4, with 7 bases that match TRBD1. The length of the CDR3 is 15 residues. V was clipped by 3 bases and J by 8 bases; unmatched bases: 9. Looked up from germline, CDR1 is PRHDT and CDR2 is FYEKMQ (reference sequence).

In DNA, the CDR3 is TGTGCCAGCAGCTCTCAGATGACAGGGCGGGAGACCCAGTACTTC. It specifies CASSSQMTGRETQYF. The rearrangement joins TRBV7-9 to TRBJ2-5; 7 nucleotides match TRBD1. With V trimmed by 4 bases and J by 5 bases, 10 bases remained unmatched. The CDR3 loop spans 15 amino acids. Looked up from germline, CDR1 is SEHNR and CDR2 is FQNEAQ (reference sequence).

The CDR3: CASSYQKLQGADGYTF. CDR3 in DNA: TGTGCCAGCAGTTACCAAAAACTGCAGGGCGCCGATGGCTACACCTTC. The chain joins TRBV6-5 to TRBJ1-2; maybe TRBD1 (5 bases). The CDR3 is made up of 16 amino acids. CDR1 MNHEY and CDR2 SVGAGI come from the germline V gene. Trimming cost V 2 bases and J 6 bases, with 19 bases left between them.

This chain links TRBV6-4 with TRBJ2-1; TRBD2 agrees at 7 bases. The CDR3 extends over 15 amino acids. Per the germline V gene, CDR1 is MRHNA and CDR2 is SNTAGT. The trim removed 6 bases at V and 7 bases at J, leaving 12 bases unmatched. This CDR3 reads CASSAGAAGYNEQFF. DNA of the CDR3: TGTGCCAGCAGCGCCGGGGCAGCGGGGTATAATGAGCAGTTCTTC.

J is TRBJ2-7 and V is TRBV19; TRBD1 is a possible D gene (6 bases). V lost 5 bases and J 3 bases, leaving 11 bases between the germline ends. Per the germline V gene, CDR1 is LNHDA and CDR2 is SQIVND (reference sequence). This CDR3 is 13 amino acids long. The CDR3 protein is CASSGDTNYEQYF. The CDR3 DNA follows: TGTGCCAGTAGTGGGGACACCAACTACGAGCAGTACTTC. Variable domain in full (rest from reference TRBV19 and TRBJ2-7): DGGITQSPKYLFRKEGQNVTLSCEQNLNHDAMYWYRQDPGQGLRLIYYSQIVNDFQKGDIAEGYSVSREKKESFPLTVTSAQKNPTAFYLCASSGDTNYEQYFGPGTRLTVT.

This chain joins TRBV11-3 and TRBJ2-5; a weak D match, TRBD1 (5 bases). The J call may be mistaken, given a closer DNA end match to TRBJ2-7. The CDR3 has 13 amino acids. Per the germline V gene, CDR1 is SGHNT and CDR2 is YENEEA. CDR3 region: CASSLDNSYEQYF. CDR3 sequence (DNA): TGTGCCAGCAGCTTGGACAACTCCTACGAGCAGTACTTC.

This clone was recorded only once. The rearrangement joins TRBV28 to TRBJ2-3; 8 bases fit TRBD2. V dropped 5 bases and J dropped 4; count of bases not matched to a gene: 11. In germline, CDR1 is MDHEN, CDR2 SYDVKM. CDR3 length: 16 residues. CDR3 amino acids: CASSGVGRGAADTQYF. Written as DNA, the CDR3 is TGTGCCAGCAGTGGGGTTGGGCGGGGGGCTGCAGATACGCAGTATTTT.

The table lists this clone with a count of one. One end of the junction varies from germline; a read error may be responsible. The rearrangement joins TRBV19 to TRBJ2-3, with D maybe TRBD1 (5 bases). The CDR3 is 13 residues long. Per germline, CDR1 LNHDA and CDR2 SQIVND (reference sequence). For the CDR3, the DNA is TGTGCCAGTAGTATAGTTCCGACAGCTACGCAGTATTTT. Protein sequence: CASSIVPTATQYF.

The V gene is TRBV14, the J gene TRBJ2-2, with 10 bases lining up with TRBD2. J was trimmed by 5 bases and V by 4 bases; bases with no gene match: 4. The V gene's germline CDR1 is SGHDN and CDR2 FVKESK. CDR3 length equals 15 residues. CDR3 nucleotides: TGTGCCAGCAGCCCTCTAGCGGGAGCGACCGGGGAGCTGTTTTTT. Its protein product is CASSPLAGATGELFF.

V gene TRBV27 combines with J gene TRBJ1-1; possible D gene TRBD1, 5 bases. Trimming stripped 2 bases from V and 5 bases from J, with 12 bases between. This CDR3 contains 14 residues. Germline CDR1 is MNHEY and CDR2 is SMNVEV (reference sequence). For the CDR3, the DNA is TGTGCCAGCAGTTTAAAGGGGTTAGTTACTGAAGCTTTCTTT. Translated: CASSLKGLVTEAFF.

The rearrangement uses TRBV18 and TRBJ2-4, with 7 bases aligning to TRBD1. V shed 5 bases and J 4 bases; nucleotides not matched to a gene: 5. CDR3 length: 14 amino acids. The germline V gene encodes CDR1 KGHSH and CDR2 LQKENI. CDR3 region: CASSTETGKNIQYF. CDR3 bases: TGTGCCAGCTCAACCGAGACAGGGAAAAACATTCAGTACTTC.

The V call is TRBV7-8, the J call TRBJ2-7, with 12 bases fitting TRBD2. After removal of 4 bases from V and 5 bases from J, the junction contained 9 bases not matched to a gene. This CDR3 has 16 residues. CDR1 and CDR2 from the germline V gene are SGHVS and FQNEAQ. The CDR3 region has the DNA TGTGCCAGCAGCTCCAAACTAGCGGGAGGTTTGCACGAGCAGTACTTC. Amino acids: CASSSKLAGGLHEQYF.

The chain links TRBV6-4 to TRBJ1-1; D possibly corresponds to TRBD1 (6 bases). The CDR3 is made up of 14 amino acids. The V and J ends lost 0 bases and 5 bases respectively, with 10 bases between them. The V gene's germline CDR1 is MRHNA and CDR2 SNTAGT. CDR3 sequence: CASSDSNRATEAFF. The CDR3 DNA reads TGTGCCAGCAGTGACTCGAACAGGGCGACTGAAGCTTTCTTT.